A single T cell receptor beta chain is shown here with its context. This sample was included in a study of T cell changes during pregnancy in multiple sclerosis. The CDR3 consists of 21 residues. V lost 1 base, J lost 4 bases, and 19 bases stayed unmatched. Germline CDR1 and CDR2: SGDLS and YYNGEE. Produced via immunoSEQ multiplex PCR; TCRdb's table is partial and in-frame only. Of roughly 80,000 clones listed, roughly 93% are singletons. Specimen: peripheral blood, collected in the second trimester of pregnancy. The V call is TRBV9, the J call TRBJ2-7, with 14 bases fitting TRBD2. The source is a female donor with multiple sclerosis, enrolled in a pregnancy study. CDR3 loop: CASSVSPDQGLAGAPTYEQYF. In DNA, the CDR3 is TGTGCCAGCAGCGTAAGTCCAGATCAGGGACTAGCGGGGGCGCCAACTTACGAGCAGTACTTC. The whole variable domain, filled in from reference TRBV9 and TRBJ2-7, reads DSGVTQTPKHLITATGQRVTLRCSPRSGDLSVYWYQQSLDQGLQFLIQYYNGEERAKGNILERFSAQQFPDLHSELNLSSLELGDSALYFCASSVSPDQGLAGAPTYEQYFGPGTRLTVT.